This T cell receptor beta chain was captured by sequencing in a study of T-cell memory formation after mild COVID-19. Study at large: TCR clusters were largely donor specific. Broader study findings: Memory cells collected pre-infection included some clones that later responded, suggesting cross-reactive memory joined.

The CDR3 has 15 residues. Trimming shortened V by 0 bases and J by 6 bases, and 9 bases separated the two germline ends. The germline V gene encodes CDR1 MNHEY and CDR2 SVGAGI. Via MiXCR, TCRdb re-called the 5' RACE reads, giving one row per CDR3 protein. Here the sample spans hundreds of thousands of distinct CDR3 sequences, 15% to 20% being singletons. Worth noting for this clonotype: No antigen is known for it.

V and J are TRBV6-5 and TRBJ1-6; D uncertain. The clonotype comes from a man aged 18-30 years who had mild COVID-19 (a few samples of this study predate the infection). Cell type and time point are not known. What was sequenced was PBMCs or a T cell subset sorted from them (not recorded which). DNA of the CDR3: TGTGCCAGCAGTTACTCCACACCCTCTAATTCACCCCTCCACTTT. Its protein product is CASSYSTPSNSPLHF.